Below are 23 T cell receptor beta chains sequenced from a single sample in a study of T cells after yellow fever vaccination. MiXCR, applied by TCRdb to the 5' RACE reads, yields one record per CDR3 protein. The table records about 210,000 distinct CDR3 sequences, more than 3% of them present only once. The material was CD4+ T cells sorted from PBMCs, obtained 10 days after the yellow fever booster vaccination. These receptors all stem from a man younger than 35 who received the YFV17D yellow fever vaccine.

The chain couples TRBV20-1 to TRBJ2-1; no clear D. Germline V gene sequence: CDR1 DFQATT, CDR2 SNEGSKA (reference sequence). Trimming shortened V by 6 bases and J by 10 bases, and 19 bases separated the two germline ends. This CDR3 is built from 13 residues. The CDR3 sequence is CSAVPRGVTEQFF. DNA for the CDR3: TGCAGTGCGGTTCCCAGAGGAGTGACGGAGCAGTTCTTC.

At least ten counts were recorded for this clonotype. The chain carries TRBV10-3 and TRBJ2-5; tentatively, D is TRBD1 or TRBD2 (5 bases each). V lost 8 bases, J lost 2 bases, and 24 bases lay in between. This CDR3 has 17 amino acids. CDR1 is ENHRY, CDR2 SYGVKD, per germline. CDR3 in amino acids: CAISGPGPVGHQETQYF. CDR3 DNA sequence: TGTGCCATCTCGGGTCCGGGACCGGTTGGACATCAAGAGACCCAGTACTTC.

This clonotype was seen ten or more times. The rearrangement links TRBV29-1 to TRBJ2-1; the D is unclear. V was trimmed by 3 bases and J by 8 bases, leaving 11 bases between them. The CDR3 contains 12 residues. Germline-derived CDR1 and CDR2 are SQVTM and ANQGSEA. The CDR3 is CSVDTDKDEQFF. CDR3 nucleotides: TGCAGCGTTGATACAGATAAGGATGAGCAGTTCTTC.

The chain joins TRBV7-3 to TRBJ2-7; D uncertain. This CDR3 region has 14 residues. V lost 5 bases and J lost 7, with 18 bases in between. Looked up from germline, CDR1 is SGHTA and CDR2 is FQGTGA. This CDR3 is CASSPLGGLAEQYF. As DNA, the CDR3 is TGTGCCAGCAGCCCCCTAGGCGGCCTGGCAGAGCAGTACTTC.

The table lists this clonotype with many counts. The V and J genes are TRBV12-3 or TRBV12-4 and TRBJ2-4, with D uncertain. Deletions cut 6 bases from V and 8 bases from J, with 17 bases between. There are 14 residues in the CDR3. The CDR3 region is CASSPPMAGDIQYF. CDR3 DNA: TGTGCCAGCAGCCCCCCCATGGCAGGTGACATTCAGTACTTC.

This chain connects TRBV20-1 to TRBJ2-1, with 11 positions matching TRBD2. After removal of 6 bases from V and 2 bases from J, the junction contained 6 bases not matched to a gene. The CDR3 totals 15 residues. Germline CDR1 is DFQATT and CDR2 is SNEGSKA (reference sequence). The CDR3 loop is CSARLAGPAYNEQFF. In DNA form, the CDR3 reads TGCAGTGCCAGACTAGCGGGACCAGCCTACAATGAGCAGTTCTTC.

This clonotype was recorded at least ten times. The V and J genes are TRBV5-1 and TRBJ2-2; D is undetermined. The length of the CDR3 is 14 residues. V was pared by 4 bases and J by 1 base, with 8 bases between. Germline CDR1 and CDR2: SGHRS and YFSETQ. The CDR3 loop reads CASSAQQNTGELFF. The CDR3 nucleotides are TGCGCCAGCAGCGCGCAACAGAACACCGGGGAGCTGTTTTTT.

The chain links TRBV5-6 to TRBJ1-1, with a weak D call TRBD1 (6 bases). This CDR3 has 19 amino acids. The germline CDR1 and CDR2 sequences are SGHDT and YYEEEE. Trimming took 3 bases from V and 3 from J, leaving 27 bases between them. The CDR3 loop reads CASSSLTGSRRGADTEAFF. CDR3 DNA sequence: TGTGCCAGCAGCTCACTGACAGGCTCCAGAAGGGGAGCGGACACTGAAGCTTTCTTT. Full variable domain (rest looked up from reference TRBV5-6 and TRBJ1-1): DAGVTQSPTHLIKTRGQQVTLRCSPKSGHDTVSWYQQALGQGPQFIFQYYEEEERQRGNFPDRFSGHQFPNYSSELNVNALLLGDSALYLCASSSLTGSRRGADTEAFFGQGTRLTVV.

This clonotype was observed at least ten times. This chain links TRBV28 with TRBJ2-7, with 8 bases that match TRBD1. This CDR3 is built from 13 residues. Germline V gives CDR1 MDHEN, CDR2 SYDVKM. The J segment lost 6 bases and the V segment lost 2 bases, leaving 3 bases of the junction unmatched. The CDR3 spells CASSLGQGIEQYV. The CDR3 nucleotides read TGTGCCAGCAGTTTAGGACAGGGTATCGAGCAGTACGTC.

The chain combines TRBV7-2 with TRBJ1-2; D is unclear. Trimming stripped 2 bases from V and 4 bases from J, with 11 bases between. This CDR3 is built from 14 residues. CDR1 and CDR2 (germline): SGHTA, FQGNSA. As DNA, the CDR3 is TGTGCCAGCAGCTTATCTCCCACCGGCTATGGCTACACCTTC. This codes for CASSLSPTGYGYTF.

In its sample, this clonotype was seen a few times. The chain carries TRBV7-2 and TRBJ1-5; D remains unclear. Germline CDR1 SGHTA, CDR2 FQGNSA. V lost 7 bases, J lost 0 bases, and 10 bases lay in between. The CDR3 length is 14 residues. The CDR3: CASTGSFSNQPQHF. The CDR3 DNA sequence: TGTGCCAGCACCGGGTCTTTTAGCAATCAGCCCCAGCATTTT.

This clonotype was seen only a few times. V is TRBV15 and J is TRBJ1-4, with a weak D call TRBD1 (5 bases). Trimming removed 0 bases at V and 3 bases at J, with 14 bases between. This CDR3 is built from 17 residues. Germline values: CDR1 LNHNV, CDR2 YYDKDF (reference sequence). The CDR3: CATSRDLSRGPNEKLFF. Written as DNA, the CDR3 is TGTGCCACCAGCAGAGATTTATCGAGGGGACCTAATGAAAAACTGTTTTTT.

There are many counts of this clonotype. Here the CDR3 reads CSARQTGGRSPLHF. The CDR3 region has the DNA TGCAGTGCCCGTCAAACAGGGGGCAGATCACCCCTCCACTTT. This rearrangement joins TRBV20-1 to TRBJ1-6; 9 bases align to TRBD1. V lost 6 bases and J lost 10; bases outside the gene matches: 10. The CDR3 spans 14 residues. Germline lookup yields CDR1 DFQATT and CDR2 SNEGSKA (reference sequence).

This clonotype was observed a handful of times. The V call is TRBV4-3, the J call TRBJ1-5; D is possibly TRBD1 (5 bases). V was trimmed by 3 bases and J by 7 bases, leaving 13 bases between them. In germline, CDR1 is LGHNA, CDR2 YSLEER. The CDR3 is 14 residues long. CDR3 in amino acids: CASSQEAGGQPQHF. CDR3 DNA: TGCGCCAGCAGCCAGGAAGCTGGGGGGCAGCCCCAGCATTTT.

Many counts were recorded for this clonotype. J is TRBJ1-6 and V is TRBV20-1, with a possible D match to TRBD1 (5 bases). From germline, CDR1 is DFQATT and CDR2 SNEGSKA (reference sequence). V lost 5 bases to trimming and J lost 5 bases, with 10 bases between them. The length of the CDR3 is 13 residues. The CDR3 nucleotides are TGCAGTGCTCTGACAGTGGATAATTCACCCCTCCACTTT. Translating it yields CSALTVDNSPLHF.

This clonotype has only a few counts. This chain connects TRBV7-2 to TRBJ2-7; no reliable D call. Germline loops: CDR1 SGHTA, CDR2 FQGNSA. Between the trimmed V and J ends, which lost 5 bases and 0 bases, there was a span of 11 bases. The CDR3 is 14 amino acids. The CDR3 is CASSPQRHSYEQYF. The CDR3 coding sequence is TGTGCCAGCAGCCCCCAGCGTCACTCCTACGAGCAGTACTTC.

The chain carries TRBV20-1 and TRBJ2-3; no clear D. The length of the CDR3 is 14 residues. V lost 5 bases and J 6 bases, leaving 18 bases between the germline ends. From germline, CDR1 is DFQATT and CDR2 SNEGSKA (reference sequence). CDR3 in amino acids: CSAHVSTTGDTQYF. The CDR3 nucleotides read TGCAGTGCTCATGTGTCTACTACCGGGGATACGCAGTATTTT.

This clonotype was detected ten times or more. The chain combines TRBV7-2 with TRBJ1-1; the D gene is possibly TRBD1 (5 bases). Germline-derived CDR1 and CDR2 are SGHTA and FQGNSA. Trimming cost V 5 bases and J 7 bases, with 8 bases left between them. The CDR3 sequence is 11 residues long. The CDR3 region is CASSPGIEAFF. In nucleotides, the CDR3 is TGTGCCAGCAGCCCAGGGATTGAAGCTTTCTTT.

This clonotype was observed a few times. The CDR3 reads CSVEGVDYEQYF. As DNA, the CDR3 is TGCAGCGTTGAGGGTGTAGACTACGAGCAGTACTTC. The rearrangement uses TRBV29-1 and TRBJ2-7; D remains ambiguous. Germline values: CDR1 SQVTM, CDR2 ANQGSEA. This CDR3 comprises 12 residues. Trimming took off 3 bases at V and 3 bases at J, with 9 bases between the two ends.

This chain links TRBV19 with TRBJ1-2; D may be TRBD1 (6 bases). V was shortened by 7 bases and J by 5 bases, with 29 bases between the two germline ends. This CDR3 has 18 amino acids. Germline assignment: CDR1 LNHDA and CDR2 SQIVND (reference sequence). The CDR3 is CASNPAGTRQVAFYGYTF. The CDR3 DNA sequence: TGTGCCAGTAACCCTGCCGGGACAAGGCAGGTAGCGTTTTATGGCTACACCTTC.

This clonotype appeared a few times. The junction differs from germline at one of its ends, possibly a read error. The chain is built from TRBV20-1 and TRBJ2-1, with 7 bases fitting TRBD1. This CDR3 is built from 15 residues. CDR1 and CDR2 (germline): DFQATT, SNEGSKA (reference sequence). The CDR3 bases are TGCAGTGCCAGAGGTAGTCAGGGGGTTTACAATGAGCAGTTCTTC. Translated: CSARGSQGVYNEQFF.

This clonotype occurred many times. The rearrangement links TRBV10-3 to TRBJ2-3; D is unresolved. Germline V gene data show CDR1 as ENHRY and CDR2 as SYGVKD. With 6 bases removed from V and 4 bases from J, the gap between germline ends came to 14 bases. There are 14 residues in the CDR3. Here the CDR3 DNA reads TGTGCCATCAGAGCAGGTGGTGGGGCAGATACGCAGTATTTT. Protein sequence: CAIRAGGGADTQYF.

The table lists this clonotype with a few counts. This chain links TRBV12-3 or TRBV12-4 with TRBJ2-7; possibly TRBD2 for D (5 bases). The germline V and J ends were trimmed by 3 bases and 5 bases, with 8 bases remaining between them. This CDR3 comprises 12 residues. CDR3 sequence: CASSLYGNEQYF. The CDR3 nucleotides read TGTGCCAGCAGTTTGTACGGGAACGAGCAGTACTTC.